The text below deals with one T cell receptor beta chain. The clone's antigen remains unknown. Per-base quality was not reported, and no clone a single base away is much larger than it. This sample is drawn from a study of T cells in Graves' hyperthyroidism and ophthalmopathy (dated by TCRdb to about 2019). Study-level background: Peripheral blood samples were taken at initial diagnosis, before any treatment was given. Prospective prediction of ophthalmopathy was tested in an independent validation cohort consisting of fewer than 20 hyperthyroidism patients and some 16 patients who later progressed to ophthalmopathy. The approximately 97 discovery patients were randomly divided into training and test sets at a 7:3 ratio. After blood sampling, hyperthyroidism patients were treated with methimazole at a starting dose of 30 mg daily, and ophthalmopathy patients were treated with high-dose intravenous methylprednisolone. A discovery cohort of 95 to 100 patients, approximately 45 with Graves' ophthalmopathy and more than 55 with stable Graves' hyperthyroidism, was used to find distinguishing TCR V-J signatures. The paper reports TCR Vbeta CDR3 sequencing of over 130 peripheral blood samples: around 45 ophthalmopathy, fewer than 85 hyperthyroidism and approximately 17 progressor patients. In several Graves' hyperthyroidism patients, the study also compared T-cell repertoires from thyroid tissue with T-cell repertoires from blood. The full study reports these points: During validation, the model predicted progression to ophthalmopathy a median of about 5.9 months ahead of onset, with 60% to 71% sensitivity and more than 72% specificity. No statistical method was used to fix the sample size in advance, and group allocation was not hidden from the investigators. Ophthalmopathy was separated from stable hyperthyroidism by a 13 V-J signature model, with approximately 85% sensitivity and about 81% specificity obtained in cross-validation and 80%/75% obtained in testing. Most expanded thyroid clonotypes (frequency above 0.001) were also detected in blood, a finding suggesting that blood repertoires may reflect thyroid immune responses.

Stable Graves' hyperthyroidism was defined as the absence of progression to ophthalmopathy over 18 months of follow-up. Hyperthyroidism patients were newly diagnosed, had a disease duration of under 2 months, and were aged 18 to 65 years. The study excluded patients with uncontrolled infections, other autoimmune diseases, pregnancy or lactation. Diagnoses were established on the basis of clinical symptoms, serum thyroxine and TRAb, thyroid ultrasound, and orbital computed tomography. Ficoll-Paque density gradient centrifugation was used to isolate PBMCs from about 9.4 ml of fresh peripheral blood. Trizol reagent was used to extract total RNA, and RNA quality was then checked on an Agilent 2100 Bioanalyzer. The TCR beta CDR3 regions were amplified from the RNA transcripts. For the first round of RT-PCR on the TCR CDR3, the HTBI primer set was used together with the Qiagen OneStep RT-PCR kit. The libraries were constructed in a second round of multiplex PCR and then size-selected and purified. Paired-end sequencing of the libraries was performed with 100 bp reads on an Illumina HiSeq2000. The paper's data handling went like this. SOAPnuke was used to process the raw data, throwing out any read that contained adapters or uncalled bases, had a mean Phred below 15, or lacked an exact constant-primer or identifier match. High-quality paired reads were merged using COPE v1.2.5, and each unique nucleotide sequence was defined as a clonotype. MiTCR v1.1 was used to align the clonotypes against IMGT TRBV, TRBD and TRBJ reference segments. The analysis included only V-J combinations with a frequency above 0.0001, which together covered about 99% of the repertoires. The TCS score was defined as F50 (clonal expansion) divided by E x V (chaos), with BLOSUM62-based TCRdist calculated between CDR3 peptides within each V-J. Welch's t-statistics and random forest reduced roughly 540 V-J features to 13, which were used in a naive Bayes classifier (R e1071). The Morisita-Horn index was used to measure how similar the thyroid and blood repertoires were. The raw public data were reprocessed by TCRdb itself: fastp quality trimming at Q25, MiXCR clonotype calling, in-frame beta chains only. Every distinct CDR3 protein forms one entry, paired with its most common genes and DNA. The V and J calls here are based on TCRdb, not the publication. This sample comprises 700,000 to 950,000 distinct CDR3 sequences, 30% to 40% of them detected only once. The ten largest account for around 29% of the sample.

Reading the germline V gene gives CDR1 LGHNA and CDR2 YSLEER. The CDR3 numbers 15 residues from cysteine through phenylalanine. Only CDR3 DNA remains: 45 bases, in frame from the first base. V sheds 1 base and J sheds 2 bases, leaving 11 bases between their ends. The chain links TRBV4-3 with TRBJ1-2, with TRBD1 tentatively as D gene (6 bases match). The source is a woman aged 40 to 50 with Graves' hyperthyroidism. Material: blood. CDR3 loop: CASSQVGRGNYGYTF. The DNA is TGCGCCAGCAGCCAAGTTGGCAGGGGAAACTATGGCTACACCTTC.